The clone carrying this T cell receptor (beta chain) showed up many times. TCRdb re-called the 5' RACE reads through MiXCR, storing one row per CDR3 protein. The sample yields fewer than 45,000 distinct CDR3 sequences, nearly 6.5% seen once. This CDR3 is built from 15 residues. Germline V gene sequence: CDR1 LGHNA, CDR2 YSLEER. The junction had 3 bases not matched to a gene; V was cut back by 1 base and J by 3 bases. This sample stems from a study of neurological immune-mediated disorders. The source of this sequence is a woman aged 35 to 49 in good health. The chain combines TRBV4-3 with TRBJ1-2; 9 bases agree with TRBD1. Source material: CD4+ T cells from blood. The DNA for the CDR3 is TGCGCCAGCAGCCAAGGGGACAGGGTACACTATGGCTACACCTTC. Protein product: CASSQGDRVHYGYTF.